Listed below are T cell receptor beta chains from one sample, sequenced in a study of T cells expressing NK-cell markers. TCRdb reanalyzed the 5' RACE reads and collapses them to one entry per CDR3 protein, without DNA. The repertoire table contains 400,000 to 500,000 distinct CDR3 sequences. The sample was blood T cells: a sorted CD56 or NKG2C T cell subset, CD4+ or CD8+ T cells, or bulk PBMC T cells (not recorded which). Receptors were obtained from a woman aged 18 to 75 in good health. Each CDR3 is given with its conserved first and last residue.

j_gene: TRBJ2-3
v_gene: TRBV5-6
CDR3aa: CASSLDLTGVGDTQYF

j_gene: TRBJ1-1
v_gene: TRBV19
CDR3aa: CASMVWPNTEAFF

j_gene: TRBJ2-7
v_gene: TRBV20-1
CDR3aa: CSARGDYEQYF

j_gene: TRBJ1-5
v_gene: TRBV12-3/TRBV12-4
CDR3aa: CASSLAGDSNQPQHF

j_gene: TRBJ1-2
v_gene: TRBV7-8
CDR3aa: CASSPDRVGYGYTF

j_gene: TRBJ2-3
v_gene: TRBV9
CDR3aa: CASSVPGQGLDTQYF

j_gene: TRBJ2-7
v_gene: TRBV20-1
CDR3aa: CSARESPTYEQYF

j_gene: TRBJ2-2
v_gene: TRBV12-3/TRBV12-4
CDR3aa: CASSHRDRGAGELFF

j_gene: TRBJ2-3
v_gene: TRBV6-1
CDR3aa: CASRGTSGSIDTQYF

j_gene: TRBJ2-5
v_gene: TRBV29-1
CDR3aa: CSAQPTGVQETQYF

j_gene: TRBJ2-1
v_gene: TRBV7-9
CDR3aa: CASSYLGTGNEQFF

j_gene: TRBJ1-1
v_gene: TRBV2
CDR3aa: CASSGAFGGMNTEAFF

j_gene: TRBJ2-7
v_gene: TRBV6-1
CDR3aa: CASSGFSGRASEQYF

j_gene: TRBJ1-1
v_gene: TRBV6-5
CDR3aa: CASSSTGVGTEAFF

j_gene: TRBJ2-5
v_gene: TRBV20-1
CDR3aa: CSARVLAGAIATQYF

j_gene: TRBJ1-1
v_gene: TRBV7-9
CDR3aa: CASSPSQVNTEAFF

j_gene: TRBJ2-2
v_gene: TRBV4-2
CDR3aa: CASSLARTANTGELFF

j_gene: TRBJ1-4
v_gene: TRBV20-1
CDR3aa: CSAFRWDEKLFF

j_gene: TRBJ2-3
v_gene: TRBV9
CDR3aa: CASSVGLAIGDTQYF

j_gene: TRBJ1-2
v_gene: TRBV20-1
CDR3aa: CSARETLGYTF

j_gene: TRBJ2-5
v_gene: TRBV7-9
CDR3aa: CASSLAQGPEETQYF

j_gene: TRBJ2-5
v_gene: TRBV29-1
CDR3aa: CSGRQPQETQYF

j_gene: TRBJ2-1
v_gene: TRBV11-2
CDR3aa: CASSRTRLAGENNEQFF

j_gene: TRBJ2-1
v_gene: TRBV20-1
CDR3aa: CSAASSASSYNEQFF

j_gene: TRBJ1-1
v_gene: TRBV7-9
CDR3aa: CASSFENTEAFF

j_gene: TRBJ2-1
v_gene: TRBV14
CDR3aa: CASSHPSRLAGPSYNEQFF

j_gene: TRBJ1-1
v_gene: TRBV7-7
CDR3aa: CASSLAWGTEAFF

j_gene: TRBJ1-4
v_gene: TRBV6-5
CDR3aa: CASSYGGGEFEKLFF

j_gene: TRBJ2-5
v_gene: TRBV7-2
CDR3aa: CASSLAGSGETQYF

j_gene: TRBJ2-5
v_gene: TRBV6-5
CDR3aa: CASSYSIEAETQYF

j_gene: TRBJ2-5
v_gene: TRBV5-1
CDR3aa: CASSLTYQETQYF

j_gene: TRBJ2-2
v_gene: TRBV9
CDR3aa: CASSVRGGNTGELFF

j_gene: TRBJ2-4
v_gene: TRBV5-4
CDR3aa: CASSLDRSFQGAKNIQYF

j_gene: TRBJ1-1
v_gene: TRBV12-3/TRBV12-4
CDR3aa: CASSLLENTEAFF

j_gene: TRBJ2-2
v_gene: TRBV5-4
CDR3aa: CASSDRTRENGELFF

j_gene: TRBJ1-5
v_gene: TRBV20-1
CDR3aa: CSANQLRPFTGEPQHF

j_gene: TRBJ1-1
v_gene: TRBV20-1
CDR3aa: CSARRDGNTEAFF

j_gene: TRBJ2-1
v_gene: TRBV10-3
CDR3aa: CAISAAGAVHDEQFF

j_gene: TRBJ1-3
v_gene: TRBV12-3/TRBV12-4
CDR3aa: CASRETERGNTIYF

j_gene: TRBJ2-7
v_gene: TRBV4-2
CDR3aa: CASSQIGTGGFEQYF

j_gene: TRBJ2-3
v_gene: TRBV30
CDR3aa: CAWSYGGTDTQYF

j_gene: TRBJ1-3
v_gene: TRBV7-3
CDR3aa: CASSLLQGDTIYF

j_gene: TRBJ1-2
v_gene: TRBV6-5
CDR3aa: CASSRTDGGYTF

j_gene: TRBJ2-1
v_gene: TRBV11-2
CDR3aa: CASSLSNSVAGSSYNEQFF

j_gene: TRBJ2-7
v_gene: TRBV14
CDR3aa: CASSQAVRGNEQYF

j_gene: TRBJ1-1
v_gene: TRBV6-2/TRBV6-3
CDR3aa: CASSYWETGKSTEAFF

j_gene: TRBJ1-3
v_gene: TRBV24-1
CDR3aa: CATSAATGGSPTISGNTIYF

j_gene: TRBJ2-5
v_gene: TRBV12-3/TRBV12-4
CDR3aa: CASQSWGRGETQYF

j_gene: TRBJ1-5
v_gene: TRBV30
CDR3aa: CAWSGTGGQPQHF

j_gene: TRBJ1-5
v_gene: TRBV20-1
CDR3aa: CSARAGGSNQPQHF

j_gene: TRBJ2-3
v_gene: TRBV5-1
CDR3aa: CASSFGSPTDTQYF

j_gene: TRBJ1-2
v_gene: TRBV10-2
CDR3aa: CASSEVDTTYGYTF

j_gene: TRBJ2-7
v_gene: TRBV20-1
CDR3aa: CSARDPLLGSGEQYF

j_gene: TRBJ2-3
v_gene: TRBV6-2/TRBV6-3
CDR3aa: CASKGREYTDTQYF